Listed below are T cell receptor beta chains from one sample, sequenced in a study of blood T cell repertoires in COVID-19. Profiled with immunoSEQ multiplex PCR; TCRdb holds only in-frame clones, not every one. The table lists 150,000 to 200,000 clones, around 86% of them singletons. The specimen sequenced was peripheral blood. The source is a woman in her 70s with COVID-19, enrolled during active disease. Each CDR3 is given with its conserved first and last residue. D genes are given only for firm matches. Size values are once, few and many counts, or a class for expanded clones, and some rows have none.

D: TRBD1; V: TRBV27; J: TRBJ1-2; size: -; DNA: TGTGCCAGCAGTTCTCACGGGACAGGGGGTGGCTACACCTTC; CDR3: CASSSHGTGGGYTF
D: TRBD2; V: TRBV5-5; J: TRBJ2-2; size: -; DNA: TGTGCCAGCAGCTTGTTAGCGGGAGTTAACACCGGGGAGCTGTTTTTT; CDR3: CASSLLAGVNTGELFF
D: -; V: TRBV28; J: TRBJ2-7; size: -; DNA: TGTGCCAGCAGTCCCCCCTACTACTACGAGCAGTACTTC; CDR3: CASSPPYYYEQYF
D: -; V: TRBV7-9; J: TRBJ2-7; size: -; DNA: TGTGCCACGTCCATCGGGACTGTTACCTACGAGCAGTACTTC; CDR3: CATSIGTVTYEQYF
D: -; V: TRBV27; J: TRBJ2-3; size: few; DNA: TGTGCCAGCAGGGATAGGATAGCCGGGACAGATACGCAGTATTTT; CDR3: CASRDRIAGTDTQYF
D: TRBD1; V: TRBV25-1; J: TRBJ2-1; size: -; DNA: TGTGCCAGCAGTGGCTGGGACAGGGGAACCTACAATGAGCAGTTCTTC; CDR3: CASSGWDRGTYNEQFF
D: -; V: TRBV2; J: TRBJ1-1; size: few; DNA: TGTGCCAGCAAAGTACGGACTAAGAACACTGAAGCTTTCTTT; CDR3: CASKVRTKNTEAFF
D: TRBD1; V: TRBV6-6; J: TRBJ1-1; size: -; DNA: TGTGCCAGCAGCTCGACAGGGACTAGGCAAACTGAAGCTTTCTTT; CDR3: CASSSTGTRQTEAFF
D: TRBD1; V: TRBV19; J: TRBJ2-3; size: -; DNA: TGTGCCAGTAGTACGGACAGGGCCACCGGAGATACGCAGTATTTT; CDR3: CASSTDRATGDTQYF
D: TRBD2; V: TRBV9; J: TRBJ2-3; size: once; DNA: TGTGCCAGCAGCGGGACTAGTAAGACAGATACGCAGTATTTT; CDR3: CASSGTSKTDTQYF
D: TRBD1; V: TRBV7-3; J: TRBJ2-2; size: -; DNA: TGTGCCAGCAGCCCTTTGAGGGCAGGGGGTTCGGGGGAGCTGTTTTTT; CDR3: CASSPLRAGGSGELFF
D: TRBD2; V: TRBV5-8; J: TRBJ2-7; size: -; DNA: TGTGCCAGCAGCTTCGATGCTAGCGGGAGGGCGGTGGGCGAGCAGTACTTC; CDR3: CASSFDASGRAVGEQYF
D: -; V: TRBV29-1; J: TRBJ2-2; size: once; DNA: TGCAGCGTTGGAAGGGGCGGGGAGCTGTTTTTT; CDR3: CSVGRGGELFF
D: TRBD2; V: TRBV10-3; J: TRBJ2-1; size: -; DNA: TGTGCCATCAGTGAGTCGGGAGGGAACGCCTACAATGAGCAGTTCTTC; CDR3: CAISESGGNAYNEQFF
D: -; V: TRBV10-3; J: TRBJ1-6; size: once; DNA: TGTGCCATCAGTGAGGGACAGCAGAATTCACCCCTCCACTTT; CDR3: CAISEGQQNSPLHF
D: TRBD2; V: TRBV11-2; J: TRBJ2-3; size: once; DNA: TGTGCCAGCAGCTTCAAAATGACTAGCGGGAGCACAGATACGCAGTATTTT; CDR3: CASSFKMTSGSTDTQYF
D: TRBD2; V: TRBV7-8; J: TRBJ2-1; size: -; DNA: TGTGCCAGCAGCTCCGGGACTAGCGGGACCTTTTATGAGCAGTTCTTC; CDR3: CASSSGTSGTFYEQFF
D: -; V: TRBV6-1; J: TRBJ2-7; size: -; DNA: TGTGCCAGCAGTGAAAGGGCAGGGGGGCGTCGGGAGCAGTACTTC; CDR3: CASSERAGGRREQYF
D: TRBD1; V: TRBV9; J: TRBJ2-2; size: few; DNA: TGTGCCAGCAGCGTCGGCCCAGGGGGTTCGACCGGGGAGCTGTTTTTT; CDR3: CASSVGPGGSTGELFF
D: -; V: TRBV27; J: TRBJ2-5; size: -; DNA: TGTGCCAGCAGTCGAGAGGCATCCCGACTAGAGACCCAGTACTTC; CDR3: CASSREASRLETQYF
D: TRBD2; V: TRBV27; J: TRBJ2-7; size: -; DNA: TGTGCCAGCAGCCAAGGACTAGCGGGAGGTCCCTACGAGCAGTACTTC; CDR3: CASSQGLAGGPYEQYF
D: -; V: TRBV28; J: TRBJ2-7; size: -; DNA: TGTGCCAGCAACCAGGCAGGAAAAAGCTCCTACGAGCAGTACTTC; CDR3: CASNQAGKSSYEQYF
D: TRBD2; V: TRBV2; J: TRBJ2-1; size: -; DNA: TGTGCCAGCATTACGACTAGCGGGAGGGTAAACAATGAGCAGTTCTTC; CDR3: CASITTSGRVNNEQFF
D: TRBD1; V: TRBV27; J: TRBJ2-7; size: few; DNA: TGTGCCAGCAGCTCCGGGACAGGGGGTTACTACGAGCAGTACTTC; CDR3: CASSSGTGGYYEQYF
D: -; V: TRBV9; J: TRBJ1-1; size: few; DNA: TGTGCCAGCAGCGTCGAAGGGGTGGACACTGAAGCTTTCTTT; CDR3: CASSVEGVDTEAFF
D: TRBD2; V: TRBV5-1; J: TRBJ2-1; size: -; DNA: TGCGCCAGCAGCCGTGAGACTAGCGGGAGGGCCAATGAGCAGTTCTTC; CDR3: CASSRETSGRANEQFF
D: -; V: TRBV28; J: TRBJ1-2; size: few; DNA: TGTGCCAGCAACAAACAGCCCGCTAACTATGGCTACACCTTC; CDR3: CASNKQPANYGYTF
D: -; V: TRBV30; J: TRBJ1-5; size: -; DNA: TGTGCCTGGAGCGAGACTAGTAGCAATCAGCCCCAGCATTTT; CDR3: CAWSETSSNQPQHF
D: -; V: TRBV30; J: TRBJ1-3; size: -; DNA: TGTGCCTGGAGCAGGGATTCTCGCAACACCATATATTTT; CDR3: CAWSRDSRNTIYF
D: -; V: TRBV10-2; J: TRBJ1-6; size: -; DNA: TGCGCCAGCAGTGATCCGGGCAGGGGCGGTTCACCCCTCCACTTT; CDR3: CASSDPGRGGSPLHF
D: -; V: TRBV18; J: TRBJ1-4; size: -; DNA: TGTGCCAGCTCACCAACCCCAGGGGCGAGGACTAATGAAAAACTGTTTTTT; CDR3: CASSPTPGARTNEKLFF
D: -; V: TRBV5-4; J: TRBJ2-3; size: -; DNA: TGTGCCAGCAGCTTGGTTGCTAGAACAGATACGCAGTATTTT; CDR3: CASSLVARTDTQYF
D: -; V: TRBV9; J: TRBJ1-4; size: -; DNA: TGTGCCAGCAGCGTAAGCCAGGGAGGAGAAAAACTGTTTTTT; CDR3: CASSVSQGGEKLFF
D: -; V: TRBV2; J: TRBJ2-2; size: -; DNA: TGTGCCAGCAGTTACGGGGTGATCACCGGGGAGCTGTTTTTT; CDR3: CASSYGVITGELFF
D: TRBD1; V: TRBV19; J: TRBJ1-5; size: once; DNA: TGTGCCAGTAGTCCAGCTAGGACAGGCGTCCTAGGAGGCAATCAGCCCCAGCATTTT; CDR3: CASSPARTGVLGGNQPQHF
D: -; V: TRBV2; J: TRBJ1-4; size: -; DNA: TGTGCCAGCAGAAAGGACATTTCGAATGAAAAACTGTTTTTT; CDR3: CASRKDISNEKLFF
D: -; V: TRBV6-2/TRBV6-3; J: TRBJ2-7; size: medium-sized; DNA: TGTGCCAGCAGTGTACAGGTGACAGCCTACGAGCAGTACTTC; CDR3: CASSVQVTAYEQYF
D: -; V: TRBV30; J: TRBJ1-3; size: -; DNA: TGTGCCTGGAGCGACAACACAAACACCATATATTTT; CDR3: CAWSDNTNTIYF
D: TRBD1; V: TRBV15; J: TRBJ2-7; size: -; DNA: TGTGCCACCAGCAGAGAAGGGACAGGGACCTACGAGCAGTACTTC; CDR3: CATSREGTGTYEQYF
D: TRBD2; V: TRBV11-2; J: TRBJ2-1; size: -; DNA: TGTGCCAGCAGAACGAGCGGGGTGGGCTACAATGAGCAGTTCTTC; CDR3: CASRTSGVGYNEQFF